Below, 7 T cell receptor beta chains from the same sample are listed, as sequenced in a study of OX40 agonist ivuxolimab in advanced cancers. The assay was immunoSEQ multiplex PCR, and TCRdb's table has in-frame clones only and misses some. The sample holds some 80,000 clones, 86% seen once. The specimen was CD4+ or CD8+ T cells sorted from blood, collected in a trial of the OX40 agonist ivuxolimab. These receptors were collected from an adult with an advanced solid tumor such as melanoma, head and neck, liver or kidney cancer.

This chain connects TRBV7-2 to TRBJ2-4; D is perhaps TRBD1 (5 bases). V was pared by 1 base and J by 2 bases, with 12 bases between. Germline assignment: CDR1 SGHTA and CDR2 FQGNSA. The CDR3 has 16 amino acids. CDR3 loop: CASSLVSRVTKNIQYF. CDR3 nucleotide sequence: TGTGCCAGCAGCTTAGTGTCCAGGGTGACCAAAAACATTCAGTACTTC. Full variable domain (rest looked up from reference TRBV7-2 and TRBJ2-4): GAGVSQSPSNKVTEKGKDVELRCDPISGHTALYWYRQSLGQGLEFLIYFQGNSAPDKSGLPSDRFSAERTGGSVSTLTIQRTQQEDSAVYLCASSLVSRVTKNIQYFGAGTRLSVL.

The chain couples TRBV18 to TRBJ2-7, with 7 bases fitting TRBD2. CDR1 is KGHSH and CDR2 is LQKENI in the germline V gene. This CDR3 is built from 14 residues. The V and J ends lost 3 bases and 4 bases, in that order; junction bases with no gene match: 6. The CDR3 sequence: CASSPGGEKYEQYF. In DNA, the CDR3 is TGTGCCAGCTCACCGGGGGGGGAGAAGTACGAGCAGTACTTC.

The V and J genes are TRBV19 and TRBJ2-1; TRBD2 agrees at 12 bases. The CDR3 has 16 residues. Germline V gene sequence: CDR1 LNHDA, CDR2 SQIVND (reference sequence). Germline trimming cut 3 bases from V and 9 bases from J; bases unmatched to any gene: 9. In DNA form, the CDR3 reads TGTGCCAGTAGTATCGGACTAGCGGGATCGCAGGGTGAGCAGTTCTTC. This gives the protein CASSIGLAGSQGEQFF.

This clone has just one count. In nucleotides, the CDR3 is TGTGCCAGCAGTTTATATCCTAATGAAAAACTGTTTTTT. It codes for CASSLYPNEKLFF. The chain joins TRBV27 to TRBJ1-4, with unresolved D. The CDR3 extends over 13 amino acids. CDR1 is MNHEY, CDR2 SMNVEV, per germline (reference sequence). Trimming pared 1 base from V and 3 bases from J, leaving 3 bases between. Looking up the rest from reference TRBV27 and TRBJ1-4 gives the full variable domain: EAQVTQNPRYLITVTGKKLTVTCSQNMNHEYMSWYRQDPGLGLRQIYYSMNVEVTDKGDVPEGYKVSRKEKRNFPLILESPSPNQTSLYFCASSLYPNEKLFFGSGTQLSVL.

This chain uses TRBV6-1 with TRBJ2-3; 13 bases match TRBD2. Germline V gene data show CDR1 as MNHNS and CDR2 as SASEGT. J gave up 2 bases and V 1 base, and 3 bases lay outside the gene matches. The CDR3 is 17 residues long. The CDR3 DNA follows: TGTGCCAGCAGTGAAGGGACTAGCGGGAGACCCACAGATACGCAGTATTTT. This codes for CASSEGTSGRPTDTQYF.

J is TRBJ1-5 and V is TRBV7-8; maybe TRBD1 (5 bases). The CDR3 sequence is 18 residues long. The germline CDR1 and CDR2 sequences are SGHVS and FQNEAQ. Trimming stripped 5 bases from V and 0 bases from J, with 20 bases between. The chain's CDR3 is CASSTARDWGDSNQPQHF. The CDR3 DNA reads TGTGCCAGCAGCACCGCGCGGGATTGGGGGGATAGCAATCAGCCCCAGCATTTT. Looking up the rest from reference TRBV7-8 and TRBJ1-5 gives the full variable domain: GAGVSQSPRYKVAKRGQDVALRCDPISGHVSLFWYQQALGQGPEFLTYFQNEAQLDKSGLPSDRFFAERPEGSVSTLKIQRTQQEDSAVYLCASSTARDWGDSNQPQHFGDGTRLSIL.

The CDR3 loop is CASSPYYGLTGLGNTDTQYF. The CDR3 coding sequence is TGTGCCAGCAGCCCATACTACGGACTAACAGGGTTAGGTAATACAGATACGCAGTATTTT. The chain recombines TRBV14 with TRBJ2-3; D may match TRBD1 or TRBD2 (6 bases each). The germline V gene encodes CDR1 SGHDN and CDR2 FVKESK. Trimming stripped 4 bases from V and 3 bases from J, with 29 bases between. The CDR3 spans 20 residues.